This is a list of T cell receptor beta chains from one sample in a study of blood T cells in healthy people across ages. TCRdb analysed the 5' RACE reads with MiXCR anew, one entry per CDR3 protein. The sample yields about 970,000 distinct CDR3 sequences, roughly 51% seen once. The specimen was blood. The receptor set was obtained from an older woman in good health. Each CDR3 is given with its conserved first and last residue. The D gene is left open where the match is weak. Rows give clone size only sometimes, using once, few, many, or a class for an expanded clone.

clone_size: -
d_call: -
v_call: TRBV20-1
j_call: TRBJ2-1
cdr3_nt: TGCAGTGCTAGACGAAACATTCGGGATGAGCAGTTCTTC
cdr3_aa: CSARRNIRDEQFF

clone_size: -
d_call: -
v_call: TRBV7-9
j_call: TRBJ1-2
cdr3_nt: TGTGCCAGCAGCTTATTAGCCGCGGGGAACTATGGCTACACCTTC
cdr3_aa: CASSLLAAGNYGYTF

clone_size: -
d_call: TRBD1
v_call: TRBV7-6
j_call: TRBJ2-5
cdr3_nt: TGTGCCGGCAGCTTATTAGGCAGGGGGGAGACCCAGTACTTC
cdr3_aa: CAGSLLGRGETQYF

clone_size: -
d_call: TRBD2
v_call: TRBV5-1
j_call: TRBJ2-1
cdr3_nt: TGCGCCAGCAGTGTGACTAGCGGGGCTAATGAGCAGTTCTTC
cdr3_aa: CASSVTSGANEQFF

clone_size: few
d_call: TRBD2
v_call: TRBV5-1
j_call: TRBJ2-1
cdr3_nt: TGCGCCAGCAGCTTGGAGGGACTAGCGGAGCGTGAGCAGTTCTTC
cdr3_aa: CASSLEGLAEREQFF

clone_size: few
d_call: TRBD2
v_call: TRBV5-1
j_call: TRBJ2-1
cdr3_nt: TGCGCCAGCAGCCAGAACCTCGTCGGACTAGCGGGAGACGTTTCCTACAATGAGCAGTTCTTC
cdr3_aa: CASSQNLVGLAGDVSYNEQFF

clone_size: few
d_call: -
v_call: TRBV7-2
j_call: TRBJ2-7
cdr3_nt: TGTGCCAGCAGCGCGGGACCGATAACCTACGAGCAGTACTTC
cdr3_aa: CASSAGPITYEQYF

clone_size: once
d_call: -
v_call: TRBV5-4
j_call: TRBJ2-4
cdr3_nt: TGTGCCAGCAGCTTGGAAGGGTGGGGCATTCAGTACTTC
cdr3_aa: CASSLEGWGIQYF

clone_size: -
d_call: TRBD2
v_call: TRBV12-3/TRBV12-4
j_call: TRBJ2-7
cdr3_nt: TGTGCCAGCAGTTTAGTGTCGGGAGGCCCCTACGAGCAGTACTTC
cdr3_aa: CASSLVSGGPYEQYF

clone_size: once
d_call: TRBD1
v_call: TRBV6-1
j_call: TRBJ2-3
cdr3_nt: TGTGCCAGCAGACTCCCGCGTTCACACAGGGGGCAAGATACGCAGTATTTT
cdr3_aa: CASRLPRSHRGQDTQYF

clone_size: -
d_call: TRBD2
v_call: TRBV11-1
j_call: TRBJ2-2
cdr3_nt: TGTGCCAGCACGCGGCTAGCGGAGAACACCGGGGAGCTGTTTTTT
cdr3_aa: CASTRLAENTGELFF

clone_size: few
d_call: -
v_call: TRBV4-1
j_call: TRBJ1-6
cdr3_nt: TGCGCCAGCAGCCAAGAAGTCCCTCGTAGGAGTTCACCCCTCCACTTT
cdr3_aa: CASSQEVPRRSSPLHF

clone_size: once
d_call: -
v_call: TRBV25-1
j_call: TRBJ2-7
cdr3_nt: TGTGCCAGCAGTAGTTTCAGGGCCGTATTCTCCTACAATGAGCAGTACTTC
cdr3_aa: CASSSFRAVFSYNEQYF

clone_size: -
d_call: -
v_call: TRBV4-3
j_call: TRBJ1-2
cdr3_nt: TGCGCCAGCAGCCAAGGAAGTGGGGCCCCAACTAACTATGGCTACACCTTC
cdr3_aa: CASSQGSGAPTNYGYTF

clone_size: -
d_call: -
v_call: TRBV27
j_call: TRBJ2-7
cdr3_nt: TGTGCCAGCAGTAACGGAGCGGCCTACGAGCAGTACTTC
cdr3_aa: CASSNGAAYEQYF

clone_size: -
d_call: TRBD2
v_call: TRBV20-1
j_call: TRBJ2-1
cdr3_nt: TGCAGTGCTAGGTCGCGGGAGCTGTTCTTC
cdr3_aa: CSARSRELFF

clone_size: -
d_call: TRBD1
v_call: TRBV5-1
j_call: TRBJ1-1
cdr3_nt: TGCGCCAGCAGCTTTACCGACAGGGAAACTTTCTTT
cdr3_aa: CASSFTDRETFF

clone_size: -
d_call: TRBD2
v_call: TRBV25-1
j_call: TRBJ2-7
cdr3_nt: TGTGCCAGCAGTGTTAGCGGGAGAAAGGGCGAGCAGTACTTC
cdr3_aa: CASSVSGRKGEQYF

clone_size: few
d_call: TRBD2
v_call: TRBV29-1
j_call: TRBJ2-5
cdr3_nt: TGCAGCGGAAGCGGGAGGGCCGGAGGCCAAGAGACCCAGTACTTC
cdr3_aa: CSGSGRAGGQETQYF

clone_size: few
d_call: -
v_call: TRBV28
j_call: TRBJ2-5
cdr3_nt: TGTGCCAGCAGAAGTCAGGGCTTGGAGACCCAGTACTTC
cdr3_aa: CASRSQGLETQYF

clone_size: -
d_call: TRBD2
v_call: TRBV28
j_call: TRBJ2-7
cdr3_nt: TGTGCCAGCAGGGGCCACCACCAAAGACTAGCGTCCTATATTCGGGCCCAGTACTTC
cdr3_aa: CASRGHHQRLASYIRAQYF

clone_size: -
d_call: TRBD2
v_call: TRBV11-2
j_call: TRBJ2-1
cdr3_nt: TGTGCCAGCAGCTTTTCAGCGGGACGGCAGAATGAGCAGTTCTTC
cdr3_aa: CASSFSAGRQNEQFF

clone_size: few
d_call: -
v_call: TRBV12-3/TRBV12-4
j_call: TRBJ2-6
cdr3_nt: TGTGCCAGCAGTTCAACGACAGTCAGCCTCTCTGGGGCCAACGTCCTGACTTTC
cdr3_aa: CASSSTTVSLSGANVLTF

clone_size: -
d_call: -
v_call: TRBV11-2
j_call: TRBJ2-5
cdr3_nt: TGTGCCAGCAACGCCTTCCTAGGGAGGCAGACCCAGTACTTC
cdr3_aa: CASNAFLGRQTQYF

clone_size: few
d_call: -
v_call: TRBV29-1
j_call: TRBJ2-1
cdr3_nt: TGCAGCGCCAGGGGTATAGGAGGGGCCTCCTACAATGAGCAGTTCTTC
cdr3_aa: CSARGIGGASYNEQFF